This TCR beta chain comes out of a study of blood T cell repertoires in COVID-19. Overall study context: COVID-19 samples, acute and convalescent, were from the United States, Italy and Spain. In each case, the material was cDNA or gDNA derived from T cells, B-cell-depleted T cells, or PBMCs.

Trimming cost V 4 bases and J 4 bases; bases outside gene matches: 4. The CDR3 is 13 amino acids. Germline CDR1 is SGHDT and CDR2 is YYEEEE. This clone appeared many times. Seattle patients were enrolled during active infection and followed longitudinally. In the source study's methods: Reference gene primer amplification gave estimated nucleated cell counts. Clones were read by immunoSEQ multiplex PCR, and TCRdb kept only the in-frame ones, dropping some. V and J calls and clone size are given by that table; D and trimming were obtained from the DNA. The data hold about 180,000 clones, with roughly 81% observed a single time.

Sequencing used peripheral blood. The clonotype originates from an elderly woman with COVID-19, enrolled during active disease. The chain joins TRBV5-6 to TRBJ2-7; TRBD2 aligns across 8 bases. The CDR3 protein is CASSPGLEYEQYF. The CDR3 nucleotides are TGTGCCAGCAGCCCGGGACTAGAGTACGAGCAGTACTTC. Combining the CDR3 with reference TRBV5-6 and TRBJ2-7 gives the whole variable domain DAGVTQSPTHLIKTRGQQVTLRCSPKSGHDTVSWYQQALGQGPQFIFQYYEEEERQRGNFPDRFSGHQFPNYSSELNVNALLLGDSALYLCASSPGLEYEQYFGPGTRLTVT.